The subject of this entry is one T cell receptor (beta chain). The target antigen is unknown. The sample originates from a study of T cell responses to AZD1222 COVID-19 vaccine. The CDR3 spans 14 residues. The germline CDR1 and CDR2 sequences are SEHNR and FQNEAQ (reference sequence). Trimming left V 5 bases short and J 7 bases short, with 18 bases between. The data were produced by immunoSEQ multiplex PCR, yet TCRdb's version contains in-frame clones alone and is incomplete. The sample consists of fewer than 150,000 clones, around 83% of them appearing once. Study-level points and caveats: Reportedly, nearly half the spike-specific TCRs target unmutated variant regions.

V is TRBV7-9 and J is TRBJ2-7; unclear D gene. This clonotype originated in an adult who received the AZD1222 COVID-19 vaccine. The sample consisted of peripheral blood, taken 28 days after the second AZD1222 dose. The CDR3 DNA reads as TGTGCCAGCAGCCAACCCCGGGTTCCCGAGGAGCAGTACTTC. Protein: CASSQPRVPEEQYF.